This T cell receptor beta chain was recorded in a study of blood T cell repertoires in COVID-19. Study summary: Sources were T cells, B-cell-depleted T cells, or PBMCs; the material itself was cDNA or gDNA.

Seattle patients were enrolled during active infection and followed longitudinally. Original data processing: Estimates of nucleated cell counts were drawn from the amplification of reference gene primers. Clones were sequenced by immunoSEQ multiplex PCR, and TCRdb holds only the in-frame ones, with some missing. The D gene and trimming were derived from the DNA, and the V and J assignments and clone size from that table. The sample contains 150,000 to 200,000 clones, roughly 80% of which appear only once. Germline V gene data show CDR1 as SGHAT and CDR2 as FQNNGV. V was cut by 3 bases and J by 7 bases, with 16 bases left in between. This CDR3 is built from 16 residues.

The receptor was derived from a woman in her 70s with COVID-19, enrolled during active disease. V and J are TRBV11-2 and TRBJ1-6; tentatively, D is TRBD1 (5 bases). Sequenced input: peripheral blood. CDR3 DNA: TGTGCCAGCAGCTTGGATAATCGGGGGTGGAATTCACCCCTCCACTTT. Amino acid sequence: CASSLDNRGWNSPLHF.